A selection of T cell receptor beta chains follows, all from one sample in a study. From the 5' RACE reads, TCRdb called clonotypes with MiXCR, one entry per CDR3 protein. Of approximately 29,000 distinct CDR3 sequences in the sample, roughly 25% were seen once. Sequencing was carried out using naive CD4+ T cells sorted from a lymph node. These receptors all come from a female donor with breast cancer. The CDR3 runs from the conserved cysteine through the conserved F or W. A D gene is named only where the DNA matches it firmly. Some rows mark clone size as missing; the rest say once, few, many or name a class of expanded clone.

V gene	J gene	D gene	clone size	CDR3 protein	CDR3 DNA
TRBV5-1	TRBJ1-1	NA	few	CASSRGAATEAFF	TGCGCCAGCAGCCGAGGGGCAGCCACTGAAGCTTTCTTT
TRBV28	TRBJ2-7	TRBD1	NA	CASEGRTGSYEQYF	TGTGCCAGCGAAGGGAGGACAGGGTCCTACGAGCAGTACTTC
TRBV7-3	TRBJ1-1	NA	many	CASSLGGRTRKNTEAFF	TGTGCCAGCAGCCTTGGGGGAAGGACCCGGAAGAACACTGAAGCTTTCTTT
TRBV20-1	TRBJ2-4	TRBD1	NA	CSAQPRDSLADIQYF	TGCAGTGCTCAACCCCGGGACAGCCTTGCGGACATTCAGTACTTC
TRBV2	TRBJ1-4	NA	NA	CASSVREPNEKLFF	TGTGCCAGCAGTGTTAGGGAGCCTAATGAAAAACTGTTTTTT
TRBV6-5	TRBJ2-5	TRBD1	NA	CASSDETGTGSETQYF	TGTGCCAGCAGCGACGAAACCGGGACAGGGTCAGAGACCCAGTACTTC
TRBV28	TRBJ2-2	NA	few	CASSFSGTVITGELFF	TGTGCCAGCAGTTTCTCCGGGACGGTGATCACCGGGGAGCTGTTTTTT
TRBV27	TRBJ1-4	NA	NA	CASSLEGNEKLFF	TGTGCCAGCAGTTTGGAAGGGAATGAAAAGCTGTTTTTT
TRBV30	TRBJ2-3	NA	NA	CAWSVIWRGSSTDTQYF	TGTGCCTGGAGTGTCATTTGGAGGGGCTCTAGCACAGATACGCAGTATTTT
TRBV3-1	TRBJ2-2	TRBD1	few	CASNRGRGTGELFF	TGTGCCAGCAACAGGGGAAGGGGGACCGGGGAGCTGTTTTTT
TRBV28	TRBJ1-6	TRBD1	many	CASSFGDRVGSPLHF	TGTGCCAGCAGTTTCGGGGACAGGGTAGGATCACCCCTCCACTTT
TRBV5-1	TRBJ2-2	NA	NA	CASSFMPGRGTGELFF	TGCGCCAGCAGCTTTATGCCCGGAAGGGGCACCGGGGAGCTGTTTTTT
TRBV27	TRBJ2-1	NA	NA	CASRVGSNEQFF	TGTGCCAGCAGGGTGGGGAGCAATGAGCAGTTCTTC
TRBV29-1	TRBJ2-5	TRBD2	NA	CSVEGAGVQETQYF	TGCAGCGTTGAAGGAGCGGGGGTACAAGAGACCCAGTACTTC
TRBV6-2/TRBV6-3	TRBJ2-3	NA	many	CASSYSTGVGSRDTQYF	TGTGCCAGCAGTTACTCGACGGGAGTGGGGAGCCGGGATACGCAGTATTTT
TRBV4-2	TRBJ2-1	NA	once	CASSQVSGGISYNEQFF	TGTGCCAGCAGCCAAGTCTCTGGCGGAATTTCCTACAATGAGCAGTTCTTC
TRBV12-3/TRBV12-4	TRBJ1-5	NA	NA	CASSLARMDQPQHF	TGTGCCAGCAGTTTGGCCAGGATGGATCAGCCCCAGCATTTT
TRBV9	TRBJ1-1	NA	NA	CAGSVGQGMNTEAFF	TGTGCCGGCAGCGTAGGTCAGGGGATGAACACTGAAGCTTTCTTT
TRBV6-2/TRBV6-3	TRBJ2-3	NA	few	CASSPATGRRADTQYF	TGTGCCAGCAGTCCCGCAACAGGGAGGAGGGCAGATACGCAGTATTTT
TRBV7-2	TRBJ1-5	NA	many	CASSLGAGVNQPQHF	TGTGCCAGCAGCTTAGGGGCAGGGGTCAATCAGCCCCAGCATTTT
TRBV7-2	TRBJ2-1	NA	few	CASSLERVPYNEQFF	TGTGCCAGCAGCTTAGAAAGGGTTCCCTACAATGAGCAGTTCTTC
TRBV28	TRBJ2-1	TRBD1	few	CASTVQGAGNEQFF	TGTGCCAGCACCGTACAGGGGGCGGGCAATGAGCAGTTCTTC
TRBV6-5	TRBJ2-1	NA	many	CASSSNVPYNEQFF	TGTGCCAGCAGTTCGAACGTCCCGTACAATGAGCAGTTCTTC
TRBV28	TRBJ2-4	NA	few	CASSPLVLATGRNIQYF	TGTGCCAGCAGTCCCCTGGTGCTGGCGACAGGCAGGAACATTCAGTACTTC
TRBV19	TRBJ2-7	TRBD1	NA	CASSVGGGQGAYEQYF	TGTGCCAGTAGTGTCGGCGGCGGACAGGGGGCATACGAGCAGTACTTC
TRBV5-1	TRBJ2-1	NA	NA	CASGGGDPYNEQFF	TGCGCCAGCGGCGGCGGGGATCCCTACAATGAGCAGTTCTTC
TRBV7-3	TRBJ2-3	TRBD2	many	CASSSRTSGSPSTDTQYF	TGTGCCAGCAGCTCCCGGACTAGCGGGAGCCCTAGCACAGATACGCAGTATTTT
TRBV11-2	TRBJ2-3	NA	few	CASSLEVGTDTQYF	TGTGCCAGCAGCTTAGAGGTGGGCACAGATACGCAGTATTTT
TRBV9	TRBJ1-3	NA	NA	CASKGPGNTIYF	TGTGCCAGCAAGGGGCCTGGAAACACCATATATTTT
TRBV4-2	TRBJ2-1	NA	NA	CASSQSQTYNEQFF	TGTGCCAGCAGCCAATCTCAAACCTACAATGAGCAGTTCTTC
TRBV5-1	TRBJ2-1	NA	few	CASSLDGVSYNEQFF	TGCGCCAGCAGCTTGGACGGGGTGTCCTACAATGAGCAGTTCTTC
TRBV5-4	TRBJ2-7	NA	few	CASSTRSAGPSSYEQYF	TGTGCCAGCAGCACACGATCAGCAGGACCTAGCTCCTACGAGCAGTACTTC
TRBV5-1	TRBJ1-1	NA	NA	CASTPGDATEAFF	TGCGCCAGCACTCCAGGGGATGCCACTGAAGCTTTCTTT
TRBV5-5	TRBJ2-1	TRBD1	few	CASSGDRGFLYNEQFF	TGTGCCAGCAGCGGGGACAGGGGCTTTTTATACAATGAGCAGTTCTTC
TRBV12-3/TRBV12-4	TRBJ2-2	NA	NA	CAGSLRLASTGELFF	TGTGCCGGCAGTTTACGGTTAGCGAGCACCGGGGAGCTGTTTTTT
TRBV7-3	TRBJ2-1	NA	NA	CASSSPVASSNEQFF	TGTGCCAGCAGCTCCCCTGTGGCTAGTAGCAATGAGCAGTTCTTC
TRBV5-4	TRBJ2-1	TRBD2	many	CASRRGGSYNEQFF	TGTGCCAGCAGACGGGGGGGCTCCTACAATGAGCAGTTCTTC
TRBV4-1	TRBJ2-7	NA	few	CASSQDWAVVGEQYF	TGCGCCAGCAGCCAAGATTGGGCCGTCGTGGGCGAGCAGTACTTC
TRBV5-1	TRBJ2-7	NA	NA	CASSLAGNSYEQYF	TGCGCCAGCAGCTTGGCGGGAAACTCCTACGAGCAGTACTTC
TRBV5-1	TRBJ2-3	TRBD1	NA	CAGSLGQGGADTQYF	TGCGCCGGCAGCCTCGGACAGGGTGGGGCAGATACGCAGTATTTT
TRBV28	TRBJ2-7	TRBD2	few	CASSFSLAGLTYEQYF	TGTGCCAGCAGTTTTTCATTAGCGGGATTAACCTACGAGCAGTACTTC
TRBV12-3/TRBV12-4	TRBJ2-1	TRBD2	few	CASRIAGDNNEQFF	TGTGCCAGCAGGATAGCGGGAGACAACAATGAGCAGTTCTTC
TRBV19	TRBJ1-5	NA	few	CASSRQVWSNQPQHF	TGTGCCAGTAGTAGACAGGTTTGGAGCAATCAGCCCCAGCATTTT
TRBV20-1	TRBJ1-1	NA	NA	CSARSPSEAFF	TGCAGTGCTAGAAGTCCTTCTGAAGCTTTCTTT
TRBV15	TRBJ1-2	NA	NA	CATSRDARENYGYTF	TGTGCCACCAGCAGAGACGCCAGGGAGAACTATGGCTACACCTTC
TRBV7-9	TRBJ2-6	NA	many	CASSLVTGANVLTF	TGTGCCAGCAGCTTAGTTACTGGGGCCAACGTCCTGACTTTC